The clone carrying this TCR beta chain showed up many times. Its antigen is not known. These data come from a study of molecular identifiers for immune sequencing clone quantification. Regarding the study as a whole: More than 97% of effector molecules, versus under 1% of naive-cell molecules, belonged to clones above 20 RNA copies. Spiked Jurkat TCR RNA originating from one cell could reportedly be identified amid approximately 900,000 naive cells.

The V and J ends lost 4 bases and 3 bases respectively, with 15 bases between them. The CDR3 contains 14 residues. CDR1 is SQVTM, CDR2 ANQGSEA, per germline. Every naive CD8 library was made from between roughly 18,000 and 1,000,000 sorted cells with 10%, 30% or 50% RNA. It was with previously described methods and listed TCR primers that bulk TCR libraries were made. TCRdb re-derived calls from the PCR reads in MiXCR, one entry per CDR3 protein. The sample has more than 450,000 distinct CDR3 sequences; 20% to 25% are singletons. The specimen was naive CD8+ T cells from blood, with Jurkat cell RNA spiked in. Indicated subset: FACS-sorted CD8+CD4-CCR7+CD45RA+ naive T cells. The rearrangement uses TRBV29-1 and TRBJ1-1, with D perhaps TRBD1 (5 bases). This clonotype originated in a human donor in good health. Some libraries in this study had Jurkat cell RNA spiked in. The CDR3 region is CSVGGPGPDTEAFF. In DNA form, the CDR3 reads TGCAGCGTTGGAGGGCCAGGGCCCGACACTGAAGCTTTCTTT.